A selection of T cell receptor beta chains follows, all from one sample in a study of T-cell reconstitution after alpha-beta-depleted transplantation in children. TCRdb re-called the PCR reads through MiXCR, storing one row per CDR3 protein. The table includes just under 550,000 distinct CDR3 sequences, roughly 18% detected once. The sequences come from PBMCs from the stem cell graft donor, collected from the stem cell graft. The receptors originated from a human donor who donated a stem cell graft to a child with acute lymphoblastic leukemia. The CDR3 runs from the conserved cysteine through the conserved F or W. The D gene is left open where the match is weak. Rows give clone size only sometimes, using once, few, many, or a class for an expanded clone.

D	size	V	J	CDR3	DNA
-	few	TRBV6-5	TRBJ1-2	CASSSPQNRVSLDGYTF	TGTGCCAGCAGTTCGCCTCAAAACAGGGTATCGCTGGACGGCTACACCTTC
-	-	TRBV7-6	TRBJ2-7	CASSFTGTGEQYF	TGTGCCAGCAGCTTCACGGGGACGGGGGAGCAGTACTTC
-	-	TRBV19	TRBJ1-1	CASSIAGAEAFF	TGTGCCAGTAGTATAGCCGGCGCTGAAGCTTTCTTT
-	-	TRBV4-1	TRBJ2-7	CASSQDQGGYEQYF	TGCGCCAGCAGCCAAGATCAAGGCGGGTACGAGCAGTACTTC
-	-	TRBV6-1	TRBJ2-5	CASSPLWGAEETQYF	TGTGCCAGCAGTCCCCTCTGGGGGGCCGAAGAGACCCAGTACTTC
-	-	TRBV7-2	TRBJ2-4	CASSSQMGLGSKNIQYF	TGTGCCAGCAGCTCCCAGATGGGATTGGGATCCAAAAACATTCAGTACTTC
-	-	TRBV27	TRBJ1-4	CASSPRGNGAKLFF	TGTGCCAGCAGTCCTCGTGGAAACGGAGCAAAACTGTTTTTT
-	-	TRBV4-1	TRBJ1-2	CASSQDSGRTGYGYTF	TGCGCCAGCAGCCAAGATAGTGGCAGGACCGGCTATGGCTACACCTTC
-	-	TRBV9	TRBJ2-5	CASSVNYQETQYF	TGTGCCAGCAGCGTCAATTACCAAGAGACCCAGTACTTC
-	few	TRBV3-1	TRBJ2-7	CASSQVTGPYEQYF	TGTGCCAGCAGCCAAGTAACGGGACCCTACGAGCAGTACTTC
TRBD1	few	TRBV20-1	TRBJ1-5	CSAKTGDPTYSNQPQHF	TGCAGTGCTAAGACAGGGGACCCGACCTATAGCAATCAGCCCCAGCATTTT
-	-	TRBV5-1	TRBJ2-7	CASSSGISYEQYF	TGCGCCAGCAGCTCCGGGATTTCCTACGAGCAGTACTTC
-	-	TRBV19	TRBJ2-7	CASREGSNYEQYF	TGTGCCAGTAGAGAGGGAAGTAACTACGAGCAGTACTTC
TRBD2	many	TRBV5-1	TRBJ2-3	CASSFGTSGRAILDTQYF	TGCGCCAGCAGTTTTGGGACTAGCGGGAGGGCCATTTTGGATACGCAGTATTTT
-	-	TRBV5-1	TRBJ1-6	CASSSQGGNSPLHF	TGCGCCAGCAGCTCACAGGGTGGGAATTCACCCCTCCACTTT